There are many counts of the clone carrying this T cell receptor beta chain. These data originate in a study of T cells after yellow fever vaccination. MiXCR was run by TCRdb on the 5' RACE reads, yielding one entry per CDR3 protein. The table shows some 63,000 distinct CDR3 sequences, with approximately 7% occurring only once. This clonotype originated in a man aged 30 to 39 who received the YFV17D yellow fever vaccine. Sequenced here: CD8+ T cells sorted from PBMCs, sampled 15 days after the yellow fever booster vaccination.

This CDR3 is CSAISGRSMNNEQFF. CDR3 DNA sequence: TGCAGTGCTATTAGCGGGAGGTCGATGAACAATGAGCAGTTCTTC. This sequence joins TRBV20-1 and TRBJ2-1; 10 nucleotides align to TRBD2. V was pared by 4 bases and J by 5 bases, with 8 bases of the junction left unmatched. The CDR3 consists of 15 residues. Germline V gene lookup returns CDR1 DFQATT and CDR2 SNEGSKA (reference sequence).